This is a list of T cell receptor beta chains from one sample in a study of blood T cell repertoires in COVID-19. Libraries were prepared by immunoSEQ multiplex PCR; TCRdb keeps only in-frame clonotypes and omits some of them. The table lists under 300,000 clones, roughly 86% of them singletons. Sequencing was carried out using PBMCs or T cells enriched from blood (not recorded which). Every receptor here comes from a woman in her forties with acute COVID-19. CDR3s include the opening cysteine and the closing phenylalanine or tryptophan. A D gene is named only where the DNA matches it firmly. Where a row states a size, it is once, few, many or the class of an expanded clone; other rows omit it.

NA,TRBV6-5,TRBJ1-6,TRBD1,CASSYEGALYNSPLHF,TGTGCCAGCAGTTACGAGGGGGCCCTCTATAATTCACCCCTCCACTTT
NA,TRBV5-4,TRBJ1-6,TRBD1,CASSLAGTANNSPLHF,TGTGCCAGCAGCTTGGCCGGGACAGCCAATAATTCACCCCTCCACTTT
NA,TRBV30,TRBJ2-5,NA,CAWSSRRVSFRSGGTQYF,TGTGCCTGGAGTTCCCGACGGGTATCTTTTCGTAGTGGCGGGACCCAGTACTTC
once,TRBV5-1,TRBJ2-3,TRBD2,CASSFDSGASTDTQYF,TGCGCCAGCAGCTTCGATAGCGGGGCTAGCACAGATACGCAGTATTTT
NA,TRBV24-1,TRBJ2-7,TRBD2,CATSEGGSFYEQYF,TGTGCCACCAGTGAGGGGGGGAGTTTCTACGAGCAGTACTTC
NA,TRBV5-1,TRBJ2-1,TRBD2,CASSLERTSGRTEQFF,TGCGCCAGCAGCTTGGAACGGACTAGCGGGAGAACTGAGCAGTTCTTC
many,TRBV6-1,TRBJ1-5,TRBD1,CASSEFAGGNQPQHF,TGTGCCAGCAGTGAATTTGCAGGGGGAAATCAGCCCCAGCATTTT
NA,TRBV10-3,TRBJ1-1,NA,CAISVTLNTEAFF,TGTGCCATCAGTGTAACATTGAACACTGAAGCTTTCTTT
NA,TRBV5-1,TRBJ2-7,TRBD2,CASRAGTSGYEQYF,TGCGCCAGCAGAGCCGGGACTAGCGGTTACGAGCAGTACTTC
NA,TRBV30,TRBJ2-1,TRBD1,CAWGRADRGQNEQFF,TGTGCCTGGGGGAGGGCGGACAGGGGGCAAAATGAGCAGTTCTTC
NA,TRBV19,TRBJ2-7,TRBD2,CASSSDLAGYEQYF,TGTGCCAGTAGTAGCGACCTAGCGGGCTACGAGCAGTACTTC
NA,TRBV18,TRBJ2-2,TRBD2,CASSPSSGRRTGELFF,TGTGCCAGCTCACCCTCTAGCGGGAGGCGGACCGGGGAGCTGTTTTTT
NA,TRBV7-8,TRBJ2-3,TRBD2,CASSLQTSGWTSTDTQYF,TGTGCCAGCAGCTTACAGACTAGCGGGTGGACTAGCACAGATACGCAGTATTTT
NA,TRBV21-1,TRBJ1-4,NA,CASIEPRQGQTNEKLFF,TGTGCCAGCATCGAACCGAGGCAGGGGCAAACTAATGAAAAACTGTTTTTT
NA,TRBV9,TRBJ2-2,TRBD2,CASSVGTSGLRELFF,TGTGCCAGCAGCGTAGGGACTAGCGGGTTACGGGAGCTGTTTTTT
NA,TRBV7-6,TRBJ2-1,TRBD1,CASSERDRDYNEQFF,TGTGCCAGCAGCGAACGGGACAGGGACTACAATGAGCAGTTCTTC
NA,TRBV19,TRBJ2-7,TRBD2,CASRESLLAGAYEQYF,TGTGCCAGTAGGGAATCACTACTAGCGGGGGCCTACGAGCAGTACTTC
few,TRBV5-4,TRBJ2-5,NA,CASRSQYQETQYF,TGTGCCAGCAGATCACAGTACCAAGAGACCCAGTACTTC
NA,TRBV5-1,TRBJ2-5,NA,CASSLGQNQETQYF,TGCGCCAGCAGCTTGGGACAGAACCAAGAGACCCAGTACTTC
NA,TRBV27,TRBJ1-1,NA,CASSLRGQRNTEAFF,TGTGCCAGCAGTTTAAGAGGACAGAGGAACACTGAAGCTTTCTTT
few,TRBV5-5,TRBJ1-2,NA,CASSLANLRQGLGGYTF,TGTGCCAGCAGCTTGGCCAACCTACGCCAGGGGCTTGGTGGCTACACCTTC
NA,TRBV7-2,TRBJ2-5,TRBD2,CASSITSVGQTQYF,TGTGCCAGCAGCATAACTAGCGTCGGACAGACCCAGTACTTC
NA,TRBV15,TRBJ2-7,TRBD2,CATSRGGLAGSSYEQYF,TGTGCCACCAGCAGAGGCGGACTAGCGGGGAGCTCCTACGAGCAGTACTTC
NA,TRBV30,TRBJ1-2,TRBD1,CAWSSFGQDYGYTF,TGTGCCTGGAGTTCTTTTGGACAGGACTATGGCTACACCTTC
NA,TRBV10-3,TRBJ1-1,TRBD1,CAISGGQGITEAFF,TGTGCCATCAGTGGCGGACAGGGTATCACTGAAGCTTTCTTT
NA,TRBV7-2,TRBJ1-3,NA,CASSAGTPGNTIYF,TGTGCCAGCAGCGCCGGGACACCTGGAAACACCATATATTTT
once,TRBV4-1,TRBJ2-5,NA,CASSQDRLVGETQYF,TGCGCCAGCAGCCAAGATAGGCTAGTCGGCGAGACCCAGTACTTC
NA,TRBV14,TRBJ1-2,NA,CASSGGGGYTF,TGTGCCAGCAGCGGCGGAGGCGGCTACACCTTC